Sequencing of this TCR beta chain was carried out in a study of cytomegalovirus exposure and HLA in healthy donors. Study-wide points: Donors belonging to an Asian-associated ancestry cluster reportedly showed fewer N-insertions in productive TCRs than the approximately 670-donor mean, according to what a later analysis found.

This clone was seen a few times. Its antigen is unidentified. The germline CDR1 and CDR2 sequences are SNHLY and FYNNEI. CDR3 length equals 16 residues. V trimming: 2 bases; J trimming: 5 bases; junction bases outside the gene matches: 4. The study ran its PCR with 60 Vbeta and 13 Jbeta primers. Some clones are missing from TCRdb's copy, which holds only in-frame ones; the method was immunoSEQ multiplex PCR. Of roughly 98,000 clones listed, around 68% are singletons. The sequencing input was PBMCs. The sequence derives from a man aged 50 or older in good health and CMV-seronegative. The V gene is TRBV2, the J gene TRBJ2-3; 13 nucleotides line up with TRBD2. DNA for the CDR3: TGTGCCAGCAGTGAAACTAGCGGGGGGGAGGTAGATACGCAGTATTTT. This encodes CASSETSGGEVDTQYF. The full variable domain, its missing parts supplied by reference TRBV2 and TRBJ2-3, is EPEVTQTPSHQVTQMGQEVILRCVPISNHLYFYWYRQILGQKVEFLVSFYNNEISEKSEIFDDQFSVERPDGSNFTLKIRSTKLEDSAMYFCASSETSGGEVDTQYFGPGTRLTVL.